This note documents a single T cell receptor beta chain sequence. Its antigen is unknown. Only in-frame clones appear in the TCRdb table, and some are missing; sequencing was by immunoSEQ multiplex PCR. Counted here are some 66,000 clones, around 81% occurring once; the ten biggest clones make up less than 5%. This CDR3 spans 16 amino acids. Germline V CDR1 and CDR2: SGHDT, YYEEEE. With 0 bases removed from V and 5 bases from J, the gap between germline ends came to 18 bases. The sample belongs to a study of radiotherapy plus CTLA-4 blockade in lung cancer. Study-wide results and limits: Reported findings show early blood T cell clone dynamics, with interferon-beta, best predicted response.

The chain employs TRBV5-6 and TRBJ2-7; TRBD2 might be the D (7 bases). The sample consisted of peripheral blood, taken from a patient treated with radiotherapy plus ipilimumab. The sequence was obtained from a human donor with non-small cell lung cancer who had a partial response to radiotherapy plus ipilimumab. The CDR3 loop reads CASSLGGGGIFHEQYF. The CDR3 nucleotides read TGTGCCAGCAGCTTGGGAGGGGGGGGGATTTTCCACGAGCAGTACTTC.